The 27 T cell receptor beta chains below all came from one sample that was sequenced in a study of identical twins. MiXCR, applied by TCRdb to the 5' RACE reads, yields one record per CDR3 protein. The table includes approximately 670,000 distinct CDR3 sequences, 5.5% to 7.5% detected once. Sequencing used naive T cells sorted from blood. The receptors come from a man younger than 30 in good health.

In this sample, this clonotype turned up many times. The rearrangement uses TRBV29-1 and TRBJ2-3; D uncertain. Trimming shortened V by 1 base and J by 6 bases, and 23 bases separated the two germline ends. This CDR3 has 17 amino acids. Germline CDR1 SQVTM, CDR2 ANQGSEA. DNA for the CDR3: TGCAGCGTTGAAGGGGGTGGTATCGGAGAGACACCGGATACGCAGTATTTT. This sequence encodes CSVEGGGIGETPDTQYF.

The CDR3 nucleotides read TGTGCCAGCAGCTTATCTGATCCAGAGATCTACAATGAGCAGTTCTTC. Translated: CASSLSDPEIYNEQFF. V and J are TRBV11-3 and TRBJ2-1; D is uncertain. The CDR3 covers 16 residues. V gave up 2 bases and J gave up 3 bases, with 14 bases separating them. Germline V gene lookup returns CDR1 SGHNT and CDR2 YENEEA.

This clonotype has just a few counts. The chain links TRBV9 to TRBJ2-7, with D uncertain. V was pared by 0 bases and J by 3 bases, with 7 bases between. CDR1 SGDLS and CDR2 YYNGEE come from the germline V gene. CDR3 length: 13 amino acids. The CDR3 sequence is CASSVDTDYEQYF. In DNA, the CDR3 is TGTGCCAGCAGCGTAGACACGGACTACGAGCAGTACTTC.

This clonotype appeared many times. This chain links TRBV10-3 with TRBJ2-5; D is unclear. The CDR3 is 13 amino acids. CDR1 is ENHRY, CDR2 SYGVKD, per germline. With 3 bases removed from V and 1 base from J, the gap between germline ends came to 6 bases. The CDR3 coding sequence is TGTGCCATCAGTGACATTCTCCAAGAGACCCAGTACTTC. Amino acid sequence: CAISDILQETQYF.

This clonotype was seen more than once but under ten times. The chain is built from TRBV7-8 and TRBJ2-6; tentatively, D is TRBD1 (5 bases). The CDR3 is 16 amino acids. V lost 2 bases and J 0 bases, leaving 8 bases between the germline ends. Looked up from germline, CDR1 is SGHVS and CDR2 is FQNEAQ. CDR3 sequence: CASSLLDSSGANVLTF. CDR3 DNA sequence: TGTGCCAGCAGCTTACTCGACAGCTCTGGGGCCAACGTCCTGACTTTC. Variable domain in full (rest from reference TRBV7-8 and TRBJ2-6): GAGVSQSPRYKVAKRGQDVALRCDPISGHVSLFWYQQALGQGPEFLTYFQNEAQLDKSGLPSDRFFAERPEGSVSTLKIQRTQQEDSAVYLCASSLLDSSGANVLTFGAGSRLTVL.

This clonotype occurred many times. The chain couples TRBV7-2 to TRBJ1-2; 7 bases align to TRBD1. Germline lookup yields CDR1 SGHTA and CDR2 FQGNSA. This CDR3 contains 15 residues. The V gene end was trimmed by 0 bases and the J gene end by 1 base; junction bases not matched to a gene: 2. The CDR3 protein is CASSLAWDSNYGYTF. CDR3 DNA: TGTGCCAGCAGCTTAGCTTGGGACAGTAACTATGGCTACACCTTC.

This clonotype was recorded at least ten times. This chain joins TRBV20-1 and TRBJ2-7; 8 bases map to TRBD2. Germline V gives CDR1 DFQATT, CDR2 SNEGSKA (reference sequence). CDR3 length equals 16 residues. V lost 3 bases and J lost 6; bases outside the gene matches: 16. The CDR3 here is CSASISQAGRAFEQYF. DNA of the CDR3: TGCAGTGCTAGTATTTCTCAGGCCGGGAGGGCCTTCGAGCAGTACTTC.

In its sample, this clonotype was seen many times. The chain carries TRBV20-1 and TRBJ2-1, with 11 bases that match TRBD2. CDR1 DFQATT and CDR2 SNEGSKA come from the germline V gene (reference sequence). The V segment lost 6 bases and the J segment 1 base; nucleotides outside the gene matches: 8. This CDR3 is 16 amino acids long. The CDR3 is CSAPTSGSLSYNEQFF. The CDR3 nucleotides read TGCAGTGCCCCCACTAGCGGGAGCCTTTCCTACAATGAGCAGTTCTTC.

This clonotype was seen a few times. CDR3 nucleotides: TGTGCCAGTCAGGGACTAGCGGATTACGAGCAGTACTTC. It codes for CASQGLADYEQYF. This chain joins TRBV6-2 or TRBV6-3 and TRBJ2-7, with TRBD2 matching over 11 bases. Germline CDR1 and CDR2: MNHEY and SVGEGT. After removal of 9 bases from V and 4 bases from J, the junction contained 5 bases not matched to a gene. The CDR3 runs to 13 residues.

There are many counts of this clonotype. The chain recombines TRBV5-5 with TRBJ2-7; 7 bases are shared with TRBD2. V shed 2 bases and J 0 bases; nucleotides not matched to a gene: 2. The CDR3 has 14 amino acids. Germline V gene sequence: CDR1 SGHKS, CDR2 YYEKEE (reference sequence). Here the CDR3 DNA reads TGTGCCAGCAGCTTCCGGGACTACTCCTACGAGCAGTACTTC. It is translated as CASSFRDYSYEQYF.

There are many counts of this clonotype. The chain recombines TRBV27 with TRBJ2-5, with 7 bases matching TRBD1. The germline CDR1 and CDR2 sequences are MNHEY and SMNVEV (reference sequence). This CDR3 comprises 13 residues. V shed 5 bases, J shed 5 bases, and the junction held 5 bases outside the gene matches. The CDR3 nucleotides read TGTGCCAGCAGTACCCAGGGGGAGGAGACCCAGTACTTC. Translated, it gives CASSTQGEETQYF.

This clonotype was counted only a few times. V gene TRBV3-1 combines with J gene TRBJ2-7; 13 bases line up with TRBD2. Germline CDR1 and CDR2: LGHDT and YNNKEL (reference sequence). This CDR3 spans 16 amino acids. J gave up 6 bases and V 1 base, and 6 bases lay outside the gene matches. The DNA for the CDR3 is TGTGCCAGCAGCCAAGTCGGCGGGACTAGCGGGATCGAGCAGTACTTC. Residues: CASSQVGGTSGIEQYF.

The rearrangement uses TRBV29-1 and TRBJ1-2; no clear D gene. The CDR3 covers 11 residues. Trimming removed 3 bases from V and 5 bases from J, with 7 bases in between. CDR1 and CDR2 (germline): SQVTM, ANQGSEA. CDR3 bases: TGCAGCGTTGAGCAGCGTTATGGCTACACCTTC. It translates to CSVEQRYGYTF.

This clonotype has only a few counts. V is TRBV6-2 or TRBV6-3 and J is TRBJ1-5; TRBD1 matches 9 bases. The V gene end was trimmed by 6 bases and the J gene end by 2 bases; junction bases not matched to a gene: 8. CDR3 length equals 16 residues. CDR1 MNHEY and CDR2 SVGEGT come from the germline V gene. CDR3 in amino acids: CASSKSTGGRNQPQHF. CDR3 DNA: TGTGCCAGCAGCAAATCCACAGGGGGCCGCAATCAGCCCCAGCATTTT.

There are a few counts of this clonotype. The chain joins TRBV21-1 to TRBJ2-5; TRBD1 was called by the table and not checked on the DNA. TRBV21-1 is classified as a pseudogene. CDR3 length equals 20 residues. CDR3 nucleotide sequence: TGTGCCAGCAGCAGCGCCCCCCTCCGAGGAACAGCCCGTTTGGAAGAGACCCAGTACTTC. This sequence encodes CASSSAPLRGTARLEETQYF.

CDR3 residues: CASGAGGPSGANVLTF. The CDR3, as DNA: TGCGCCAGCGGGGCAGGGGGACCGTCTGGGGCCAACGTCCTGACTTTC. The V and J genes are TRBV5-1 and TRBJ2-6, with 7 bases matching TRBD1. Germline CDR1 SGHRS, CDR2 YFSETQ. The V gene end was trimmed by 7 bases and the J gene end by 1 base; junction bases not matched to a gene: 8. The CDR3 loop spans 16 amino acids.

This clonotype was counted ten times or more. This chain connects TRBV25-1 to TRBJ1-2, with 8 bases fitting TRBD1. CDR1 MGHDK and CDR2 SYGVNS come from the germline V gene. The ends lost 6 bases at V and 1 base at J; junction bases unmatched: 4. The CDR3 runs 14 residues. The CDR3 loop is CASRGTGLNYGYTF. In DNA form, the CDR3 reads TGTGCCAGCAGGGGGACAGGCCTTAACTATGGCTACACCTTC.

The rearrangement uses TRBV11-2 and TRBJ2-1; D remains unclear. Germline assignment: CDR1 SGHAT and CDR2 FQNNGV. The CDR3 contains 21 residues. Trimming cost V 0 bases and J 0 bases, with 24 bases left between them. CDR3 nucleotide sequence: TGTGCCAGCAGCTTAGATGCCCATCTCGGCATTATAATAACCTCCTACAATGAGCAGTTCTTC. It translates to CASSLDAHLGIIITSYNEQFF.

This clonotype was observed many times. The chain employs TRBV29-1 and TRBJ2-7; 8 bases line up with TRBD1. The CDR3 extends over 12 amino acids. J was trimmed by 7 bases and V by 6 bases; bases with no gene match: 8. In germline, CDR1 is SQVTM, CDR2 ANQGSEA. CDR3 sequence (DNA): TGCAGCGTCGACCAGGGGGCTAAAGAGCAGTACTTC. It is translated as CSVDQGAKEQYF.

In its sample, this clonotype was seen many times. This chain links TRBV7-6 with TRBJ2-7, with 8 positions matching TRBD2. CDR1 SGHVS and CDR2 FNYEAQ come from the germline V gene. This CDR3 contains 15 residues. The ends lost 3 bases at V and 4 bases at J; junction bases unmatched: 8. The CDR3 loop is CASSFRQLAVYEQYF. The DNA for the CDR3 is TGTGCCAGCAGCTTTAGGCAACTAGCGGTTTACGAGCAGTACTTC.

This clonotype occurred many times. V and J are TRBV5-1 and TRBJ1-1; 9 bases map to TRBD1. Trimming removed 3 bases from V and 1 base from J; junction bases left unmatched: 1. In germline, CDR1 is SGHRS, CDR2 YFSETQ. CDR3 length equals 14 residues. The CDR3 nucleotides read TGCGCCAGCAGCTGGGGACAGGGGAACACTGAAGCTTTCTTT. It codes for CASSWGQGNTEAFF.

This clonotype was counted a few times. The V call is TRBV14, the J call TRBJ1-5; D remains ambiguous. The CDR3 spans 14 residues. Germline CDR1 and CDR2: SGHDN and FVKESK. V shed 2 bases and J shed 3 bases, with 8 bases lying between them. CDR3 sequence reads: CASSQYGSNQPQHF. The CDR3 DNA reads as TGTGCCAGCAGCCAATACGGGTCCAATCAGCCCCAGCATTTT. The variable domain in full, completed from reference TRBV14 and TRBJ1-5, reads EAGVTQFPSHSVIEKGQTVTLRCDPISGHDNLYWYRRVMGKEIKFLLHFVKESKQDESGMPNNRFLAERTGGTYSTLKVQPAELEDSGVYFCASSQYGSNQPQHFGDGTRLSIL.

This clonotype was detected ten times or more. This rearrangement joins TRBV12-3 or TRBV12-4 to TRBJ2-1; D gene ambiguous. V dropped 9 bases and J dropped 5 bases, with 23 bases sitting between them. The length of the CDR3 is 16 residues. CDR3 sequence: CASSRSRVDTHNEQFF. DNA for the CDR3: TGTGCCAGTTCCCGAAGCCGGGTCGACACCCACAATGAGCAGTTCTTC.

This clonotype was seen only a few times. The chain combines TRBV28 with TRBJ1-1, with unresolved D. In germline, CDR1 is MDHEN, CDR2 SYDVKM. The ends were cut back, 5 bases at V and 5 bases at J, with 12 bases in the middle. This CDR3 is 13 amino acids long. The CDR3 DNA is TGTGCCAGCAGTACCACGGACGGGACTGAAGCTTTCTTT. Its translation is CASSTTDGTEAFF. Looking up the rest from reference TRBV28 and TRBJ1-1 gives the full variable domain: DVKVTQSSRYLVKRTGEKVFLECVQDMDHENMFWYRQDPGLGLRLIYFSYDVKMKEKGDIPEGYSVSREKKERFSLILESASTNQTSMYLCASSTTDGTEAFFGQGTRLTVV.

In this sample, this clonotype turned up a few times. The J gene is TRBJ2-7, the V gene TRBV5-1, with TRBD2 identical over 14 bases. This CDR3 has 18 residues. V was clipped by 4 bases and J by 0 bases; unmatched bases: 9. From germline, CDR1 is SGHRS and CDR2 YFSETQ. CDR3 protein: CASSPETSGRAGSYEQYV. The DNA of the CDR3 is TGCGCCAGCAGCCCCGAGACTAGCGGGAGGGCGGGCTCCTACGAGCAGTACGTC.

This chain uses TRBV7-9 with TRBJ2-3; D may be TRBD1 (6 bases). The CDR3 loop spans 12 amino acids. Per germline, CDR1 SEHNR and CDR2 FQNEAQ (reference sequence). Trimming cost V 3 bases and J 11 bases, with 12 bases left between them. The CDR3 is CASSFTGLEQYF. CDR3 nucleotides: TGTGCCAGCAGCTTCACAGGGTTGGAGCAGTATTTT.

There are a few counts of this clonotype. The chain links TRBV5-1 to TRBJ2-1; 11 nucleotides line up with TRBD2. Germline trimming cut 4 bases from V and 6 bases from J; bases unmatched to any gene: 6. This CDR3 spans 15 amino acids. The V gene's germline CDR1 is SGHRS and CDR2 YFSETQ. CDR3 sequence: CASSVIAGGPNEQFF. The CDR3 DNA follows: TGCGCCAGCAGCGTAATAGCGGGAGGGCCCAATGAGCAGTTCTTC.